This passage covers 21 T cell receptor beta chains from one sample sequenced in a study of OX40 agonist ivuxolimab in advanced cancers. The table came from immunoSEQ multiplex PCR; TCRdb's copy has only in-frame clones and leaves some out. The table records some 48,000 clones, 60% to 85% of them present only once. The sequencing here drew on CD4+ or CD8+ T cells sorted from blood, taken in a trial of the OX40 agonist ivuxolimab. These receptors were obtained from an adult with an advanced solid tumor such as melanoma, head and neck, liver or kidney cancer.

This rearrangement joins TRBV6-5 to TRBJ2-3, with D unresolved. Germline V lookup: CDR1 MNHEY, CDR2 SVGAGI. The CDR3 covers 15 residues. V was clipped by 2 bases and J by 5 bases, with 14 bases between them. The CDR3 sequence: CASSYGRAIEDTQYF. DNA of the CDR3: TGTGCCAGCAGTTACGGCCGGGCGATAGAAGATACGCAGTATTTT.

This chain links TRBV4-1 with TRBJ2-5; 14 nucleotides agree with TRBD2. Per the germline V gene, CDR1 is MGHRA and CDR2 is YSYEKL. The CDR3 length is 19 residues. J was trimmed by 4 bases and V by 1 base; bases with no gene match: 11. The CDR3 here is CASSQVGTSGGQPGETQYF. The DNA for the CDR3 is TGCGCCAGCAGCCAAGTTGGGACTAGCGGGGGCCAACCGGGAGAGACCCAGTACTTC.

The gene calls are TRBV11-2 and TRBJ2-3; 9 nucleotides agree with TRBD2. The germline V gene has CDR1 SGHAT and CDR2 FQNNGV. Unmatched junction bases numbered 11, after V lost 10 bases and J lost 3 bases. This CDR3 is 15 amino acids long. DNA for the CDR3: TGTGCCACCGGGAGGCGGGGGGGCCATACAGATACGCAGTATTTT. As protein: CATGRRGGHTDTQYF.

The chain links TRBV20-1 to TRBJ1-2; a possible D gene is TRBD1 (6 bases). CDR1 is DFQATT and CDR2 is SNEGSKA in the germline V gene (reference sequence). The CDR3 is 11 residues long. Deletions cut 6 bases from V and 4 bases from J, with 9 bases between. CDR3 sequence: CSAGDIYGYTF. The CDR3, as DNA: TGCAGTGCCGGGGACATCTATGGCTACACCTTC.

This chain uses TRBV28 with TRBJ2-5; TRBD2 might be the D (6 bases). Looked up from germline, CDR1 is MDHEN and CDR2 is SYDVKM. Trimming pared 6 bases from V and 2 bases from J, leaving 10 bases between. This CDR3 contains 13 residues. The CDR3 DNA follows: TGTGCCAGCAGGGGGGGACTTCAAGAGACCCAGTACTTC. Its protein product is CASRGGLQETQYF.

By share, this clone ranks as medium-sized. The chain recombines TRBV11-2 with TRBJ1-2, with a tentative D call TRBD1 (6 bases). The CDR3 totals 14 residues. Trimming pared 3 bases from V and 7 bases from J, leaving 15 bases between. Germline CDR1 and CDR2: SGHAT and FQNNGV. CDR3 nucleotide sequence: TGTGCCAGCAGCTTTGGGGGGCAGGGACGTGGCTACACCTTC. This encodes CASSFGGQGRGYTF. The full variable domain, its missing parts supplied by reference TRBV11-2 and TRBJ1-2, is EAGVAQSPRYKIIEKRQSVAFWCNPISGHATLYWYQQILGQGPKLLIQFQNNGVVDDSQLPKDRFSAERLKGVDSTLKIQPAKLEDSAVYLCASSFGGQGRGYTFGSGTRLTVV.

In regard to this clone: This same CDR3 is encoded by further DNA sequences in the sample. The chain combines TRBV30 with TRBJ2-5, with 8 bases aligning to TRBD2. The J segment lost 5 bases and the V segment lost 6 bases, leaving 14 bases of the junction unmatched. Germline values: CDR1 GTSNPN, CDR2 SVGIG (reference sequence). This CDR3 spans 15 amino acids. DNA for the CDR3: TGTGCCTGTTCTGTGGGCGGGGGGCGGGGGGAGACCCAGTACTTC. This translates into CACSVGGGRGETQYF.

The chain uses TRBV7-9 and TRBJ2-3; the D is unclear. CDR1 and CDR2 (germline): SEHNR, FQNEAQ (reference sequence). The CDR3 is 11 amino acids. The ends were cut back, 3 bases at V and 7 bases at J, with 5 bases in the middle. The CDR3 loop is CASSLGNTQYF. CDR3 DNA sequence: TGTGCCAGCAGCTTGGGGAATACGCAGTATTTT.

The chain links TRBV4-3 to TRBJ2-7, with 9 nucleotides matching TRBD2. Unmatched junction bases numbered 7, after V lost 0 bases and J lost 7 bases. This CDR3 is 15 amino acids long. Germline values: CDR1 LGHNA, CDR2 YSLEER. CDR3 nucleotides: TGCGCCAGCAGCCAAGAATTGCTAGCGGGATATGAGCAGTACTTC. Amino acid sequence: CASSQELLAGYEQYF.

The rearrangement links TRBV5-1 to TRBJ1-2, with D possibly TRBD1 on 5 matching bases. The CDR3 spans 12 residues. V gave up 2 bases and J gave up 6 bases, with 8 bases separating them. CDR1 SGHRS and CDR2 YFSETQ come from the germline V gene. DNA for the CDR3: TGCGCCAGCAGCTTCGACAGTGATGGCTACACCTTC. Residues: CASSFDSDGYTF.

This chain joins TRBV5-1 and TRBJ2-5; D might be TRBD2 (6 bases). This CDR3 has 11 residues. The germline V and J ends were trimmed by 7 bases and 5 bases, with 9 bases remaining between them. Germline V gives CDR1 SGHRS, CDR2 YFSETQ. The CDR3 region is CASSRGETQYF. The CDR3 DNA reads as TGCGCCAGCTCCCGGGGGGAGACCCAGTACTTC.

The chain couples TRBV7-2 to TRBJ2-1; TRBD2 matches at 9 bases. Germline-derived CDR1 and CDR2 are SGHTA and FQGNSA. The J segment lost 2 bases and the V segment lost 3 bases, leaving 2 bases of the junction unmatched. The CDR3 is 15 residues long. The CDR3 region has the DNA TGTGCCAGCAGCTTGAGCGGGAGGACCTACAATGAGCAGTTCTTC. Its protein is CASSLSGRTYNEQFF.

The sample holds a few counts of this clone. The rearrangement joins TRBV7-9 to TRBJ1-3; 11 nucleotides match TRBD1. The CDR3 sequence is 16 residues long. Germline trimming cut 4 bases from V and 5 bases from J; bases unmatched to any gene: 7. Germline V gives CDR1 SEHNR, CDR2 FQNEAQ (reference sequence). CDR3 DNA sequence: TGTGCCAGCAGCTCCTGGACAGGGGGCGTCAGAAACACCATATATTTT. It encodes CASSSWTGGVRNTIYF. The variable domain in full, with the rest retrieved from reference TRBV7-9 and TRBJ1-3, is DTGVSQNPRHKITKRGQNVTFRCDPISEHNRLYWYRQTLGQGPEFLTYFQNEAQLEKSRLLSDRFSAERPKGSFSTLEIQRTEQGDSAMYLCASSSWTGGVRNTIYFGEGSWLTVV.

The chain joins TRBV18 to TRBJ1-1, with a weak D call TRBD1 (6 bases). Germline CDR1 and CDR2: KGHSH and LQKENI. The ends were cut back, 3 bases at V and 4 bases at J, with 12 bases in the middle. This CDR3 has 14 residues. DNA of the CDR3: TGTGCCAGCTCACCGGCAGCCAGGGGCACTGAAGCTTTCTTT. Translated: CASSPAARGTEAFF.

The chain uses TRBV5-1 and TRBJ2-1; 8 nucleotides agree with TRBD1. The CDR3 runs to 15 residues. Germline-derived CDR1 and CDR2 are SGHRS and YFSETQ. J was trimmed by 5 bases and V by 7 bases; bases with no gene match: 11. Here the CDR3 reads CASDRGQTEDNEQFF. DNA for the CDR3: TGCGCCAGCGACAGGGGCCAAACTGAAGACAATGAGCAGTTCTTC.

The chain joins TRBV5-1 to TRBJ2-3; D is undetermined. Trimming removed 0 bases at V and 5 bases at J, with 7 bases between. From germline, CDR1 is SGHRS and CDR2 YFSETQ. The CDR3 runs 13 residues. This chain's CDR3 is CASSLGWGDTQYF. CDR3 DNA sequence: TGCGCCAGCAGCTTGGGATGGGGAGATACGCAGTATTTT.

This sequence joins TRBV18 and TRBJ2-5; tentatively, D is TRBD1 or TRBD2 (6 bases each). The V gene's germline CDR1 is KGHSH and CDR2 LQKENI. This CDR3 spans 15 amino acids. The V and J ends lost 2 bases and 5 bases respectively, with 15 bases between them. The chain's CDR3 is CASSPTTGGGETQYF. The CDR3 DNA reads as TGTGCCAGCTCACCAACGACAGGTGGGGGGGAGACCCAGTACTTC.

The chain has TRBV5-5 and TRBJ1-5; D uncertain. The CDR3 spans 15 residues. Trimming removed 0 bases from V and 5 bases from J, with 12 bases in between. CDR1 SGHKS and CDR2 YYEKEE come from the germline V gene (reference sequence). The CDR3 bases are TGTGCCAGCAGCTTGGACCCCCGAGGCGATCAGCCCCAGCATTTT. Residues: CASSLDPRGDQPQHF.

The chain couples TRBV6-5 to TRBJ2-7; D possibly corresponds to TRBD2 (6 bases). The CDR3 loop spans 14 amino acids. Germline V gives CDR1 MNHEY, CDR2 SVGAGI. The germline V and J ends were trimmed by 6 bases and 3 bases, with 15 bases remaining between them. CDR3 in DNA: TGTGCCAGCAGACCCCTCAGGAGGGGCTACGAGCAGTACTTC. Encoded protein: CASRPLRRGYEQYF.

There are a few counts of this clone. This CDR3 reads CASSYGGNQPQHF. DNA for the CDR3: TGTGCCAGCAGTTACGGCGGGAATCAGCCCCAGCATTTT. This chain joins TRBV6-5 and TRBJ1-5; D is unresolved. Germline CDR1 MNHEY, CDR2 SVGAGI. Trimming removed 2 bases from V and 4 bases from J, with 6 bases in between. This CDR3 is 13 amino acids long.

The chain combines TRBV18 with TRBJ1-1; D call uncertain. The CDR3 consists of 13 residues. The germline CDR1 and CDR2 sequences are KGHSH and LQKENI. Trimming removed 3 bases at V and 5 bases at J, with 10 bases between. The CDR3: CASSPVGGTEAFF. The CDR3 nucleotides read TGTGCCAGCTCACCGGTAGGAGGGACTGAAGCTTTCTTT.